The 16 T cell receptor beta chains reported below all come from one sample, sequenced in a study of blood T cell repertoires in COVID-19. This table comes from immunoSEQ multiplex PCR, and its TCRdb copy is limited to in-frame clones, with some not included. This sample has about 240,000 clones; about four fifths occur once, and the top ten carry about 3.9%. Sequenced material: PBMCs or T cells enriched from blood (not recorded which). The receptor source for this set is a woman aged 40 to 55 who had been exposed to COVID-19.

The chain uses TRBV6-5 and TRBJ1-2; tentative D call: TRBD1 (6 bases). This CDR3 has 14 residues. Germline values: CDR1 MNHEY, CDR2 SVGAGI. The V end was cut by 6 bases, the J end by 4 bases, with 15 bases between. DNA of the CDR3: TGTGCCAGCAGCCCCGACAGGTTTGCCTATGGCTACACCTTC. It is translated as CASSPDRFAYGYTF.

V usage is TRBV15 and J usage is TRBJ1-2; D is perhaps TRBD1 (6 bases). The germline V gene has CDR1 LNHNV and CDR2 YYDKDF (reference sequence). The CDR3 has 16 amino acids. V was pared by 3 bases and J by 4 bases, with 18 bases between. The CDR3 here is CATSSPGGGRGYGYTF. The CDR3 DNA reads as TGTGCCACCAGCAGTCCCGGCGGGGGGCGCGGCTATGGCTACACCTTC.

The chain joins TRBV28 to TRBJ1-1; TRBD1 agrees at 7 bases. The CDR3 runs 14 residues. CDR1 MDHEN and CDR2 SYDVKM come from the germline V gene. V shed 6 bases and J 0 bases; nucleotides not matched to a gene: 4. The CDR3 loop reads CASSIGGMNTEAFF. CDR3 DNA sequence: TGTGCCAGCAGCATAGGGGGCATGAACACTGAAGCTTTCTTT.

The genes are TRBV4-1 and TRBJ1-2, with 7 positions matching TRBD1. The CDR3 length is 14 residues. J was trimmed by 3 bases and V by 4 bases; bases with no gene match: 5. Per germline, CDR1 MGHRA and CDR2 YSYEKL. The CDR3, as DNA: TGCGCCAGCAGCCGAACTACAGGGGACTATGGCTACACCTTC. Its protein product is CASSRTTGDYGYTF.

V gene TRBV6-5 combines with J gene TRBJ2-7, with 9 nucleotides matching TRBD1. The length of the CDR3 is 16 residues. Germline-derived CDR1 and CDR2 are MNHEY and SVGAGI. Trimming cost V 4 bases and J 0 bases; bases outside gene matches: 7. Here the CDR3 reads CASSFPGTGSSYEQYF. CDR3 DNA: TGTGCCAGCAGTTTCCCAGGGACAGGGAGCTCCTACGAGCAGTACTTC.

The V call is TRBV6-2 or TRBV6-3, the J call TRBJ1-5; D unresolved. This CDR3 has 14 amino acids. The ends were cut back, 4 bases at V and 9 bases at J, with 16 bases in the middle. Germline V gene sequence: CDR1 MNHEY, CDR2 SVGEGT. The CDR3 sequence: CASSSPIYVAPQHF. CDR3 nucleotides: TGTGCCAGCAGTTCTCCAATATATGTGGCGCCCCAGCATTTT.

By sample fraction, this clone is medium-sized. J is TRBJ2-5 and V is TRBV7-2, with a weak D call TRBD2 (5 bases). The V gene's germline CDR1 is SGHTA and CDR2 FQGNSA. V lost 1 base and J 1 base, leaving 10 bases between the germline ends. This CDR3 spans 15 amino acids. The CDR3 spells CASSLVSGSQETQYF. CDR3 nucleotide sequence: TGTGCCAGCAGCTTAGTGTCTGGGAGCCAAGAGACCCAGTACTTC.

In nucleotides, the CDR3 is TGTGCCGGGCGGCGGGACAGCTTTTATGGCTACACCTTC. This sequence encodes CAGRRDSFYGYTF. This chain uses TRBV10-3 with TRBJ1-2; 7 bases agree with TRBD1. The CDR3 totals 13 residues. From germline, CDR1 is ENHRY and CDR2 SYGVKD. J gave up 5 bases and V 11 bases, and 11 bases lay outside the gene matches.

V gene TRBV7-8 combines with J gene TRBJ1-2; D not resolved. Germline V gives CDR1 SGHVS, CDR2 FQNEAQ. There are 13 residues in the CDR3. The germline V and J ends were trimmed by 5 bases and 4 bases, with 11 bases remaining between them. CDR3 amino acids: CASSPEATYGYTF. CDR3 DNA sequence: TGTGCCAGCAGCCCCGAAGCGACCTATGGCTACACCTTC.

The chain joins TRBV7-2 to TRBJ1-4; 8 nucleotides line up with TRBD1. V was clipped by 1 base and J by 8 bases; unmatched bases: 9. The CDR3 has 16 residues. Per germline, CDR1 SGHTA and CDR2 FQGNSA. DNA for the CDR3: TGTGCCAGCAGCTTAGGAACACAGGGGGGAAGCGAAAAACTGTTTTTT. Its translation is CASSLGTQGGSEKLFF.

This clone occurred a few times. The rearrangement uses TRBV6-2 or TRBV6-3 and TRBJ1-1; possibly TRBD1 for D (6 bases). V dropped 0 bases and J dropped 3 bases, with 20 bases sitting between them. The CDR3 covers 18 residues. In germline, CDR1 is MNHEY, CDR2 SVGEGT. The DNA for the CDR3 is TGTGCCAGCAGTTACTCGTGGGGTCGGACCTCAGGGGACACTGAAGCTTTCTTT. The encoded protein is CASSYSWGRTSGDTEAFF.

V usage is TRBV5-8 and J usage is TRBJ2-7; no definite D call. This CDR3 region has 15 residues. Germline V CDR1 and CDR2: SGHTS, YDEGEE. V lost 5 bases to trimming and J lost 1 base, with 16 bases between them. CDR3 loop: CASSRAPEQSYEQYF. In nucleotides, the CDR3 is TGTGCCAGCAGTAGAGCCCCGGAGCAGTCCTACGAGCAGTACTTC.

The chain employs TRBV2 and TRBJ2-7; TRBD1 agrees at 8 bases. Germline CDR1 is SNHLY and CDR2 is FYNNEI. The CDR3 sequence is 16 residues long. J was trimmed by 7 bases and V by 0 bases; bases with no gene match: 11. CDR3 DNA: TGTGCCAGCAGTGAAGCGGCCCGGACAGGGTGGGTTGAGCAGTACTTC. It yields the protein CASSEAARTGWVEQYF.

A remark on this clone: Other DNA sequences in the same sample also yield this CDR3. The V and J genes are TRBV30 and TRBJ1-2, with D unclear. This CDR3 region has 12 residues. V shed 0 bases and J shed 1 base, with 3 bases lying between them. Germline assignment: CDR1 GTSNPN and CDR2 SVGIG (reference sequence). CDR3 protein: CAWSVINYGYTF. CDR3 in DNA: TGTGCCTGGAGTGTTATTAACTATGGCTACACCTTC.

By share of the sample, this clone is medium-sized. This chain connects TRBV6-5 to TRBJ2-3, with 9 bases identical to TRBD2. From germline, CDR1 is MNHEY and CDR2 SVGAGI. V trimming: 8 bases; J trimming: 8 bases; junction bases outside the gene matches: 14. The CDR3 is 15 residues long. Here the CDR3 reads CASHPSGGTRGTQYF. CDR3 DNA sequence: TGTGCCAGCCACCCCAGCGGGGGGACTAGGGGTACGCAGTATTTT.

The gene calls are TRBV4-2 and TRBJ2-5, with D possibly being TRBD2 (5 bases). Germline assignment: CDR1 LGHNA and CDR2 YNFKEQ. This CDR3 is 13 amino acids long. V lost 0 bases and J lost 5, with 7 bases in between. The CDR3 reads CASSQDGVETQYF. The DNA of the CDR3 is TGTGCCAGCAGCCAAGACGGGGTTGAGACCCAGTACTTC.